The 7 T cell receptor beta chains presented below share a single source sample, sequenced in a study of blood T cell repertoires in COVID-19. The table came from immunoSEQ multiplex PCR; TCRdb's copy has only in-frame clones and leaves some out. Among about 430,000 clones, around nine tenths were seen once, and the ten largest hold less than 1.5%. The material sequenced was PBMCs or T cells enriched from blood (not recorded which). The receptors originated from a woman between 18 and 29 years old who had been exposed to COVID-19.

The J gene is TRBJ2-7, the V gene TRBV27, with 9 bases fitting TRBD2. Per germline, CDR1 MNHEY and CDR2 SMNVEV (reference sequence). V lost 5 bases, J lost 5 bases, and 13 bases stayed unmatched. CDR3 length equals 16 residues. The DNA for the CDR3 is TGTGCCAGCAGTCGACCACCAGGGGCGGGAGGGAACGAGCAGTACTTC. This gives the protein CASSRPPGAGGNEQYF.

The rearrangement links TRBV4-3 to TRBJ2-4; weak D call: TRBD2 (5 bases). The CDR3 runs 15 residues. Deletions cut 1 base from V and 6 bases from J, with 13 bases between. Looked up from germline, CDR1 is LGHNA and CDR2 is YSLEER. CDR3 region: CASSQVLGGGNIQYF. The CDR3, as DNA: TGCGCCAGCAGCCAAGTTTTAGGAGGTGGAAACATTCAGTACTTC.

This clone has a single count. The CDR3 region is CATHLVVYGYTF. As DNA, the CDR3 is TGTGCCACCCACTTGGTGGTCTATGGCTACACCTTC. The chain recombines TRBV28 with TRBJ1-2; D remains ambiguous. The CDR3 has 12 residues. Trimming removed 10 bases from V and 4 bases from J, with 13 bases in between. The germline V gene encodes CDR1 MDHEN and CDR2 SYDVKM.

The chain employs TRBV3-1 (or the pseudogene TRBV3-2) and TRBJ1-1; D not resolved. Per the germline V gene, CDR1 is LGHDT and CDR2 is YNNKEL (reference sequence). Trimming removed 4 bases from V and 1 base from J, with 10 bases in between. The CDR3 loop spans 14 amino acids. Here the CDR3 reads CASSLGAGNTEAFF. The CDR3 nucleotides read TGTGCCAGCAGCCTCGGCGCGGGGAACACTGAAGCTTTCTTT.

The rearrangement links TRBV11-2 to TRBJ2-5; 8 nucleotides align to TRBD1. The length of the CDR3 is 15 residues. The V gene's germline CDR1 is SGHAT and CDR2 FQNNGV. Trimming removed 1 base from V and 6 bases from J; junction bases left unmatched: 7. This CDR3 reads CASSLAGRGRKTQYF. The DNA of the CDR3 is TGTGCCAGCAGCTTAGCGGGCAGGGGGCGTAAGACCCAGTACTTC.

This clone was observed a handful of times. V usage is TRBV19 and J usage is TRBJ1-1; TRBD1 aligns across 9 bases. Germline V CDR1 and CDR2: LNHDA, SQIVND (reference sequence). V lost 3 bases, J lost 5 bases, and 10 bases stayed unmatched. The CDR3 covers 16 residues. In DNA form, the CDR3 reads TGTGCCAGTAGTATTACCGGGTACAGGGGGCAGACTGAAGCTTTCTTT. Its protein product is CASSITGYRGQTEAFF.

This clone was counted a single time. The chain couples TRBV27 to TRBJ1-1; D remains ambiguous. CDR1 is MNHEY and CDR2 is SMNVEV in the germline V gene (reference sequence). V lost 0 bases and J 2 bases, leaving 10 bases between the germline ends. The CDR3 totals 15 residues. The CDR3 region has the DNA TGTGCCAGCAGTTTATCGAAACGGTTCAACACTGAAGCTTTCTTT. It translates to CASSLSKRFNTEAFF.